Listed here are 23 T cell receptor beta chains from one sample, sequenced in a study of OX40 agonist ivuxolimab in advanced cancers. The repertoire was sequenced with immunoSEQ multiplex PCR; TCRdb's copy has only in-frame clones and lacks some. The sample carries roughly 53,000 clones, over 80% recorded once. The starting material was CD4+ or CD8+ T cells sorted from blood, obtained in a trial of the OX40 agonist ivuxolimab. These receptors all come from an adult with an advanced solid tumor such as melanoma, head and neck, liver or kidney cancer.

The rearrangement links TRBV5-4 to TRBJ1-2, with 7 bases that match TRBD1. Germline V gene data show CDR1 as SGHNT and CDR2 as YYREEE (reference sequence). The CDR3 totals 14 residues. The ends lost 4 bases at V and 2 bases at J; junction bases unmatched: 5. The CDR3 DNA sequence: TGTGCCAGCAGCCCAGGGACAGAAAACTATGGCTACACCTTC. Its translation: CASSPGTENYGYTF.

The CDR3, as DNA: TGCGCCAGCACCCGGGGTGGGGGCGCGGACACTGAAGCTTTCTTT. Protein product: CASTRGGGADTEAFF. The chain couples TRBV5-1 to TRBJ1-1; the D gene is possibly TRBD1 (6 bases). Germline CDR1 is SGHRS and CDR2 is YFSETQ. This CDR3 region has 15 residues. The germline V and J ends were trimmed by 6 bases and 3 bases, with 18 bases remaining between them.

The chain employs TRBV7-9 and TRBJ2-1; the D is unclear. Germline-derived CDR1 and CDR2 are SEHNR and FQNEAQ (reference sequence). V lost 2 bases to trimming and J lost 6 bases, with 5 bases between them. CDR3 length: 12 residues. In DNA, the CDR3 is TGTGCCAGCAGCTTAACCGGCAATGAGCAGTTCTTC. Translating gives CASSLTGNEQFF. Filled out from reference TRBV7-9 and TRBJ2-1, the complete variable domain reads DTGVSQNPRHKITKRGQNVTFRCDPISEHNRLYWYRQTLGQGPEFLTYFQNEAQLEKSRLLSDRFSAERPKGSFSTLEIQRTEQGDSAMYLCASSLTGNEQFFGPGTRLTVL.

This chain links TRBV11-2 with TRBJ2-3; D could derive from TRBD1 or TRBD2 (5 bases each). This CDR3 contains 13 residues. CDR1 is SGHAT and CDR2 is FQNNGV in the germline V gene. Trimming cost V 8 bases and J 1 base, with 10 bases left between them. CDR3 residues: CASGDRRTDTQYF. The CDR3 nucleotides are TGTGCCAGCGGGGACCGCCGCACAGATACGCAGTATTTT.

CDR3 DNA: TGCGCCAGCAGCCCGACAGGGGGGGGCTCTGGGGCCAACGTCCTGACTTTC. Translated: CASSPTGGGSGANVLTF. The chain has TRBV5-1 and TRBJ2-6; 9 bases match TRBD1. There are 17 residues in the CDR3. Germline V CDR1 and CDR2: SGHRS, YFSETQ. V gave up 4 bases and J gave up 0 bases; unmatched junction bases: 5.

V is TRBV2 and J is TRBJ1-5, with D uncertain. Trimming cost V 4 bases and J 5 bases, with 12 bases left between them. CDR1 is SNHLY, CDR2 FYNNEI, per germline. This CDR3 contains 14 residues. CDR3 DNA sequence: TGTGCCAGCAGTGTAGTCCCTGGGGATCAGCCCCAGCATTTT. It is translated as CASSVVPGDQPQHF. The full variable domain, in which reference TRBV2 and TRBJ1-5 provide the parts outside the CDR3, is EPEVTQTPSHQVTQMGQEVILRCVPISNHLYFYWYRQILGQKVEFLVSFYNNEISEKSEIFDDQFSVERPDGSNFTLKIRSTKLEDSAMYFCASSVVPGDQPQHFGDGTRLSIL.

The chain is built from TRBV2 and TRBJ2-1; D ambiguous. The CDR3 contains 12 residues. Trimming shortened V by 6 bases and J by 14 bases, and 17 bases separated the two germline ends. Germline CDR1 SNHLY, CDR2 FYNNEI. The CDR3 sequence is CASRPGVGWKFF. Here the CDR3 DNA reads TGTGCCAGCAGGCCAGGCGTCGGTTGGAAGTTCTTC.

V is TRBV19 and J is TRBJ2-5; D is perhaps TRBD2 (6 bases). Deletions cut 3 bases from V and 5 bases from J, with 10 bases between. Germline V gene sequence: CDR1 LNHDA, CDR2 SQIVND (reference sequence). This CDR3 spans 13 amino acids. CDR3 in DNA: TGTGCCAGTAGTATGTGGGGGGACGAGACCCAGTACTTC. This codes for CASSMWGDETQYF.

The chain joins TRBV9 to TRBJ1-3; possible D gene TRBD1, 6 bases. CDR3 length equals 14 residues. Trimming left V 3 bases short and J 4 bases short, with 11 bases between. Germline V lookup: CDR1 SGDLS, CDR2 YYNGEE. CDR3 sequence reads: CASSEGGFGNTIYF. The CDR3 bases are TGTGCCAGCAGCGAGGGGGGATTCGGAAACACCATATATTTT. Filled out from reference TRBV9 and TRBJ1-3, the complete variable domain reads DSGVTQTPKHLITATGQRVTLRCSPRSGDLSVYWYQQSLDQGLQFLIQYYNGEERAKGNILERFSAQQFPDLHSELNLSSLELGDSALYFCASSEGGFGNTIYFGEGSWLTVV.

This rearrangement joins TRBV10-2 to TRBJ2-7; 10 bases map to TRBD2. V shed 4 bases, J shed 6 bases, and the junction held 6 bases outside the gene matches. CDR1 is WSHSY and CDR2 is SAAADI in the germline V gene. The CDR3 is 14 amino acids. CDR3 coding DNA: TGCGCCAGCAGTGCCGGGACTAGCGCGCGCGAGCAGTACGTC. It translates to CASSAGTSAREQYV.

This clone was recorded once. The CDR3 DNA reads TGTGCCAGCAGTTACGCCTTCAGCGAGCCCCAGCATTTT. It is translated as CASSYAFSEPQHF. The rearrangement uses TRBV6-6 and TRBJ1-5, with unresolved D. CDR3 length: 13 residues. Trimming stripped 2 bases from V and 8 bases from J, with 10 bases between. CDR1 and CDR2 (germline): MNHNY, SVGAGI (reference sequence).

For this clone: The junction does not match germline at one end; this may be a read error. The chain has TRBV5-4 and TRBJ1-2; D is unclear. Germline V lookup: CDR1 SGHNT, CDR2 YYREEE (reference sequence). The CDR3 is 13 amino acids. CDR3 amino acids: CASSFNEFSAWSF. In DNA form, the CDR3 reads TGTGCCAGCAGCTTTAACGAGTTTTCGGCGTGGTCCTTC.

The chain is built from TRBV6-1 and TRBJ2-2; D call uncertain. Trimming left V 6 bases short and J 0 bases short, with 5 bases between. Per the germline V gene, CDR1 is MNHNS and CDR2 is SASEGT. The CDR3 sequence is 13 residues long. The CDR3 reads CASRDANTGELFF. The DNA of the CDR3 is TGTGCCAGCAGAGACGCGAACACCGGGGAGCTGTTTTTT.

The genes are TRBV7-6 and TRBJ2-3; no reliable D call. Trimming removed 5 bases from V and 0 bases from J, with 9 bases in between. Per germline, CDR1 SGHVS and CDR2 FNYEAQ. This CDR3 is 14 amino acids long. Written as DNA, the CDR3 is TGTGCCAGCAGCCCCGACATAAGCACAGATACGCAGTATTTT. Its translation: CASSPDISTDTQYF.

The V gene is TRBV6-1, the J gene TRBJ2-7; the match to TRBD1 covers 7 bases. The V gene end was trimmed by 6 bases and the J gene end by 5 bases; junction bases not matched to a gene: 7. The CDR3 length is 13 residues. CDR1 and CDR2 from the germline V gene are MNHNS and SASEGT. The CDR3 region is CASSGTQGHEQYF. In DNA, the CDR3 is TGTGCCAGCAGCGGTACACAGGGGCACGAGCAGTACTTC.

This sequence joins TRBV6-6 and TRBJ1-2; 8 nucleotides align to TRBD1. This CDR3 is built from 16 residues. V was pared by 5 bases and J by 9 bases, with 17 bases of the junction left unmatched. Germline values: CDR1 MNHNY, CDR2 SVGAGI (reference sequence). This chain's CDR3 is CASSTLLTGQESRYTF. CDR3 bases: TGTGCCAGCAGTACACTTCTCACGGGACAGGAATCCCGCTACACCTTC.

The sample holds a few counts of this clone. The chain has TRBV28 and TRBJ1-2; TRBD1 matches 7 bases. CDR3 length: 15 amino acids. Germline lookup yields CDR1 MDHEN and CDR2 SYDVKM. J was trimmed by 4 bases and V by 7 bases; bases with no gene match: 12. CDR3 loop: CASTDAGQSTYGYTF. CDR3 DNA: TGTGCCAGCACCGACGCGGGACAGTCGACCTATGGCTACACCTTC.

This clone was seen only once. V and J are TRBV6-1 and TRBJ2-7; TRBD2 matches 11 bases. The CDR3 spans 15 residues. Trimming cost V 2 bases and J 7 bases; bases outside gene matches: 7. The germline gives CDR1 MNHNS, CDR2 SASEGT. The CDR3 loop reads CASSELAGGLGEQYF. CDR3 in DNA: TGTGCCAGCAGTGAACTAGCGGGAGGCCTGGGGGAGCAGTACTTC.

This clone showed up just once. Here the CDR3 DNA reads TGTGCCAGCGGGGGTTACTGGCGGCACACAGATACGCAGTATTTT. This encodes CASGGYWRHTDTQYF. The V and J genes are TRBV27 and TRBJ2-3, with D perhaps assigned TRBD1 or TRBD2 (5 bases each). Trimming shortened V by 8 bases and J by 2 bases, and 17 bases separated the two germline ends. The CDR3 runs to 15 residues. Germline V gene data show CDR1 as MNHEY and CDR2 as SMNVEV (reference sequence).

The chain couples TRBV9 to TRBJ1-5; D unclear. The ends were cut back, 5 bases at V and 0 bases at J, with 21 bases in the middle. CDR1 and CDR2 from the germline V gene are SGDLS and YYNGEE. The CDR3 contains 18 residues. CDR3 in DNA: TGTGCCAGCAGTGACGGACGAGCCTTGGGATATAGCAATCAGCCCCAGCATTTT. Its translation is CASSDGRALGYSNQPQHF.

The V gene is TRBV19, the J gene TRBJ2-3; 9 bases align to TRBD1. Germline V gene data show CDR1 as LNHDA and CDR2 as SQIVND (reference sequence). With V trimmed by 8 bases and J by 0 bases, 6 bases remained unmatched. The CDR3 runs 15 residues. The CDR3 region has the DNA TGTGCCAGTGCCCCGGGACAGGGAAGCACAGATACGCAGTATTTT. Its translation: CASAPGQGSTDTQYF.

This clone has a handful of counts. J is TRBJ2-5 and V is TRBV14; the D gene is possibly TRBD1 (5 bases). The CDR3 contains 16 residues. The ends were cut back, 1 base at V and 1 base at J, with 13 bases in the middle. The V gene's germline CDR1 is SGHDN and CDR2 FVKESK. The DNA of the CDR3 is TGTGCCAGCAGCCAAGGCCTCAGGGCCTTCCAAGAGACCCAGTACTTC. Translation gives CASSQGLRAFQETQYF.

The V call is TRBV7-9, the J call TRBJ2-5, with D tentatively TRBD2 (5 bases). V shed 6 bases and J shed 2 bases, with 16 bases lying between them. CDR1 SEHNR and CDR2 FQNEAQ come from the germline V gene (reference sequence). The CDR3 extends over 15 amino acids. The CDR3: CASRTGISGQETQYF. The CDR3 coding sequence is TGTGCCAGCAGGACGGGGATTTCCGGTCAAGAGACCCAGTACTTC. The full variable domain, in which reference TRBV7-9 and TRBJ2-5 provide the parts outside the CDR3, is DTGVSQNPRHKITKRGQNVTFRCDPISEHNRLYWYRQTLGQGPEFLTYFQNEAQLEKSRLLSDRFSAERPKGSFSTLEIQRTEQGDSAMYLCASRTGISGQETQYFGPGTRLLVL.